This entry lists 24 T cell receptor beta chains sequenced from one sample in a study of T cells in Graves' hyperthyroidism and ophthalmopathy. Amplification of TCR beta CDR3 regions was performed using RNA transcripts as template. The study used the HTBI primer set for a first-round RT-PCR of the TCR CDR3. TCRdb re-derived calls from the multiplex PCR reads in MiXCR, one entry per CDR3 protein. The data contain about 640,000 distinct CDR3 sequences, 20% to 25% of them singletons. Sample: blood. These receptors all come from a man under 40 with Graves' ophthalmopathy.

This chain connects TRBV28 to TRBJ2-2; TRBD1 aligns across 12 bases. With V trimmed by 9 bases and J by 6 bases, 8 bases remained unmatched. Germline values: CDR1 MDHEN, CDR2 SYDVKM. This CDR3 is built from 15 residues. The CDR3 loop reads CASPGTGGRSGELFF. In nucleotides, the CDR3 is TGTGCCAGTCCTGGGACAGGGGGCAGGTCCGGGGAGCTGTTTTTT.

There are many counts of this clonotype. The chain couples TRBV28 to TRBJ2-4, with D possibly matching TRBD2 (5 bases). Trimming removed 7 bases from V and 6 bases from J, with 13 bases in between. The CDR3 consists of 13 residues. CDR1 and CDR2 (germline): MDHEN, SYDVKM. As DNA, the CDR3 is TGTGCCAGCAAACCAATCGGAGGAAACATTCAGTACTTC. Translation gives CASKPIGGNIQYF.

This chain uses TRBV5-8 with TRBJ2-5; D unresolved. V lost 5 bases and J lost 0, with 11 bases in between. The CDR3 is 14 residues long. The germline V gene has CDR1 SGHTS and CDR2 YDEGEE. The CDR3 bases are TGTGCCAGCAGGGCTGGGTCGTACCAAGAGACCCAGTACTTC. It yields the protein CASRAGSYQETQYF. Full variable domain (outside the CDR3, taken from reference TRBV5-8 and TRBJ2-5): EAGVTQSPTHLIKTRGQQATLRCSPISGHTSVYWYQQALGLGLQFLLWYDEGEERNRGNFPPRFSGRQFPNYSSELNVNALELEDSALYLCASRAGSYQETQYFGPGTRLLVL.

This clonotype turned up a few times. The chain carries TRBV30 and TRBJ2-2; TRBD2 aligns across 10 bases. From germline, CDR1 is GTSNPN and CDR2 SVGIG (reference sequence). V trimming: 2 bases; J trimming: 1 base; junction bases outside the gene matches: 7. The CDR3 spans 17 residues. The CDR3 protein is CAWSHEAGGGNTGELFF. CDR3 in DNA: TGTGCCTGGAGTCATGAAGCGGGAGGGGGGAACACCGGGGAGCTGTTTTTT.

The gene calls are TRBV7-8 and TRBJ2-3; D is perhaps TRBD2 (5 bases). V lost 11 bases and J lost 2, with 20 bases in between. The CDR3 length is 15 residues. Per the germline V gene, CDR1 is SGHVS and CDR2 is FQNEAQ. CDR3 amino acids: CAGKGPAVYTDTQYF. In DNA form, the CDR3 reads TGTGCCGGCAAAGGTCCAGCGGTTTACACAGATACGCAGTATTTT.

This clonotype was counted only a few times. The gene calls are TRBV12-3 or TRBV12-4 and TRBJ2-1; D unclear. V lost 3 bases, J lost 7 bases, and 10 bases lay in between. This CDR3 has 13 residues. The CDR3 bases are TGTGCCAGCAGTTTGGCTACACGGAATGAGCAGTTCTTC. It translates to CASSLATRNEQFF.

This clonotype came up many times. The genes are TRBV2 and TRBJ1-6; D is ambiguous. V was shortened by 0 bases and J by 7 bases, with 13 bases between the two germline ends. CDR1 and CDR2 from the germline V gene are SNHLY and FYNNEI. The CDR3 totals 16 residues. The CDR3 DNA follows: TGTGCCAGCAGTGAAGCGGACGGGATTAGCAATTCACCCCTCCACTTT. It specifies CASSEADGISNSPLHF.

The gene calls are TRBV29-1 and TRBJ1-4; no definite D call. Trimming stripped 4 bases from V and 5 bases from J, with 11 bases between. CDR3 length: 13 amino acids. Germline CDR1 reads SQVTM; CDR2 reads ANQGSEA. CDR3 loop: CSVAGRANEKLFF. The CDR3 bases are TGCAGCGTTGCGGGGAGGGCAAATGAAAAACTGTTTTTT.

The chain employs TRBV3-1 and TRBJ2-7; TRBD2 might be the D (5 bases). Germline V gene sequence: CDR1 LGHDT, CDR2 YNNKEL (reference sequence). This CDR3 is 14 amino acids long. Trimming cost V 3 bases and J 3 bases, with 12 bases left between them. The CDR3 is CASSQFSGGYEQYF. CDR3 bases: TGTGCCAGCAGCCAGTTCAGCGGTGGCTACGAGCAGTACTTC.

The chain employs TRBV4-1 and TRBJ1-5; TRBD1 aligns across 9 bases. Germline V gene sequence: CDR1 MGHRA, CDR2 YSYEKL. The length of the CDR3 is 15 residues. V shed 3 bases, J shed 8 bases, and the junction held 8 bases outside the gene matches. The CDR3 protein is CASSQGTGSREPQHF. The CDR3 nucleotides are TGCGCCAGCAGCCAGGGGACAGGGTCACGGGAGCCCCAGCATTTT.

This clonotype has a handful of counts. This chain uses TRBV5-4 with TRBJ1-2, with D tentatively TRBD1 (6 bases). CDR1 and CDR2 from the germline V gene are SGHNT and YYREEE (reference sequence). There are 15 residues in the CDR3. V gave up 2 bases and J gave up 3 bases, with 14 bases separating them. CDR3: CASSFQGRRDYGYTF. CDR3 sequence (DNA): TGTGCCAGCAGCTTTCAGGGGCGCAGAGACTATGGCTACACCTTC.

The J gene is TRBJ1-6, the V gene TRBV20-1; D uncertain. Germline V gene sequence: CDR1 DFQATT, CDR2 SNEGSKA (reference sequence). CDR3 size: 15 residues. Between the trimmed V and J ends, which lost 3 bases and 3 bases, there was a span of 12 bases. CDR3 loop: CSARKDRGYNSPLHF. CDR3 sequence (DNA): TGCAGTGCTAGGAAGGACCGCGGCTATAATTCACCCCTCCACTTT.

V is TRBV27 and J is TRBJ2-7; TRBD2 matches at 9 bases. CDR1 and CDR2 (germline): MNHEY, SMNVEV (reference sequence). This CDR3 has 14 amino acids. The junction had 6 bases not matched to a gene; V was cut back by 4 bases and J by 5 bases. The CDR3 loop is CASSYSGSLDEQYF. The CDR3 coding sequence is TGTGCCAGCAGTTATAGCGGGAGTCTCGACGAGCAGTACTTC.

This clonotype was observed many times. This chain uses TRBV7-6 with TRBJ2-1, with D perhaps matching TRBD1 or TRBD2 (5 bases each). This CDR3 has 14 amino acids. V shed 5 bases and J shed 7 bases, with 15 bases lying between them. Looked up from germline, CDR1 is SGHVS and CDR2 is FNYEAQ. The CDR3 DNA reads TGTGCCAGCAGCAATGGGACCACAAGGAATGAGCAGTTCTTC. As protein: CASSNGTTRNEQFF.

In DNA form, the CDR3 reads TGTGCCAGCAGCTCCGCCGGACGGACGCTAGCGAGGGAGCAGTACTTC. It is translated as CASSSAGRTLAREQYF. This chain joins TRBV11-1 and TRBJ2-7, with D possibly matching TRBD2 (6 bases). There are 16 residues in the CDR3. Germline V lookup: CDR1 SGHAT, CDR2 FQDESV (reference sequence). V was pared by 4 bases and J by 7 bases, with 23 bases between.

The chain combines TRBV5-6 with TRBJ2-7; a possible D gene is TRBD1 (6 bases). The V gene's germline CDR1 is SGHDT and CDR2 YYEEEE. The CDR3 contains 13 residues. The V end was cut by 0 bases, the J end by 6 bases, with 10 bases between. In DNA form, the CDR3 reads TGTGCCAGCAGCTTGGACAGGGTCAGCGAGCAGTACTTC. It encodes CASSLDRVSEQYF.

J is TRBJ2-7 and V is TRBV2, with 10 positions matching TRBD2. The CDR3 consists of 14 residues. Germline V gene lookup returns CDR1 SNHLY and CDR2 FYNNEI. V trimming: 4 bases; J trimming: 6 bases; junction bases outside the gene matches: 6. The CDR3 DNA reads TGTGCCAGCAGTGCAGCTAGCGGGAGACCCGAGCAGTACTTC. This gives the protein CASSAASGRPEQYF. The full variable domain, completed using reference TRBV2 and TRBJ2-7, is EPEVTQTPSHQVTQMGQEVILRCVPISNHLYFYWYRQILGQKVEFLVSFYNNEISEKSEIFDDQFSVERPDGSNFTLKIRSTKLEDSAMYFCASSAASGRPEQYFGPGTRLTVT.

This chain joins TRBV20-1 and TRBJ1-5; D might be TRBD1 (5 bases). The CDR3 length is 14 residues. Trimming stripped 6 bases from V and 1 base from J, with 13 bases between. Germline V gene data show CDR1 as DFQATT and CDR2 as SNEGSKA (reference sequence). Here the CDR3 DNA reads TGCAGTGCGCGGCGGGGGGAGAGCAATCAGCCCCAGCATTTT. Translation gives CSARRGESNQPQHF.

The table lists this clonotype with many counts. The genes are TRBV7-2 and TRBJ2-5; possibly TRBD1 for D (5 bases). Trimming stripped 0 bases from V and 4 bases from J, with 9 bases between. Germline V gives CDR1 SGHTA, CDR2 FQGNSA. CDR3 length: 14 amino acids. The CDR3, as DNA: TGTGCCAGCAGCTTAGCAGGGGTTCCAGAGACCCAGTACTTC. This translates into CASSLAGVPETQYF.

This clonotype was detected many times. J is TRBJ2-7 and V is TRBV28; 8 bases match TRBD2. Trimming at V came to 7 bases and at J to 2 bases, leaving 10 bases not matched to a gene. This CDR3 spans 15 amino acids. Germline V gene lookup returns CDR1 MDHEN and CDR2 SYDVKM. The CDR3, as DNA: TGTGCCAGCATTTCCCCTAGCGGGCCCACCTACGAGCAGTACTTC. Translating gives CASISPSGPTYEQYF.

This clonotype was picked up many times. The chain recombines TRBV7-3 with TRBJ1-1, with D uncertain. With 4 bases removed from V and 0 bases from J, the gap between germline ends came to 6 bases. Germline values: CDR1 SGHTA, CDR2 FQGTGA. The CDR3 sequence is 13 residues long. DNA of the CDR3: TGTGCCAGCAGCTCTAATATGAACACTGAAGCTTTCTTT. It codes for CASSSNMNTEAFF.

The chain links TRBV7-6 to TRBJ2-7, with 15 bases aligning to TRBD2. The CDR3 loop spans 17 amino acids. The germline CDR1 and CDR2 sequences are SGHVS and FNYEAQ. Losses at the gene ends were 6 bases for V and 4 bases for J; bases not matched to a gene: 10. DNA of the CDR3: TGTGCCAGCAGTAGGGGACTAGCGGGAGGAATGGTTTACGAGCAGTACTTC. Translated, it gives CASSRGLAGGMVYEQYF.

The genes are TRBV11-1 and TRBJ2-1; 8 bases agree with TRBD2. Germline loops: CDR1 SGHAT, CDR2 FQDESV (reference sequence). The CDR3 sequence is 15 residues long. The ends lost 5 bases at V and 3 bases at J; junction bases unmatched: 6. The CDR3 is CASSPLAEYYNEQFF. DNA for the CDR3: TGTGCCAGCAGCCCACTAGCGGAGTACTACAATGAGCAGTTCTTC.

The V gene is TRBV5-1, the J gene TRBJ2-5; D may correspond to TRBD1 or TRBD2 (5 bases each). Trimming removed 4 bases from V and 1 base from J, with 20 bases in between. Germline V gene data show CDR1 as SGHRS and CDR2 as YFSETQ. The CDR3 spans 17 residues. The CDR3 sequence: CASSLASGPLVQETQYF. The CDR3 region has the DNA TGCGCCAGCAGCCTAGCCTCGGGACCGCTCGTCCAAGAGACCCAGTACTTC.